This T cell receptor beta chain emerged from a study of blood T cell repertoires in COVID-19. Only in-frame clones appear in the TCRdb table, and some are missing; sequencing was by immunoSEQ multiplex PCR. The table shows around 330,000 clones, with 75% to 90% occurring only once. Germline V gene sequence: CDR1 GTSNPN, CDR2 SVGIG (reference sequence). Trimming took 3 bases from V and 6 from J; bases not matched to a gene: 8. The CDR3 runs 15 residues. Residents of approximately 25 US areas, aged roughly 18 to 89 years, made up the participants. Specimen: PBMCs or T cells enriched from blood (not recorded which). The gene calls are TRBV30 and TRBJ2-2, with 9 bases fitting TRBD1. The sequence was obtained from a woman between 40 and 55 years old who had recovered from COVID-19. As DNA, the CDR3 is TGTGCCTGGAGCTTACAGGGGGCGCAGGCCGGGGAGCTGTTTTTT. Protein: CAWSLQGAQAGELFF.